One sample yielded the 16 T cell receptor beta chains listed below, sequenced in a study of blood T cell repertoires in COVID-19. The method was immunoSEQ multiplex PCR; TCRdb's version includes in-frame clones alone and lacks a portion of them. The top ten hold around 0.77% of the sample, which has 150,000 to 200,000 clones, about nine tenths seen once. Sequencing was done on a sample of PBMCs or T cells enriched from blood (not recorded which). These receptors all stem from a woman younger than 35 who had recovered from COVID-19.

The rearrangement links TRBV18 to TRBJ2-2, with 9 bases aligning to TRBD2. The CDR3 consists of 15 residues. The V and J ends lost 2 bases and 6 bases, in that order; junction bases with no gene match: 4. CDR1 is KGHSH, CDR2 LQKENI, per germline. CDR3: CASSPFSGSSGELFF. The DNA of the CDR3 is TGTGCCAGCTCACCATTTAGCGGGAGTTCCGGGGAGCTGTTTTTT.

V is TRBV7-9 and J is TRBJ2-3; D unresolved. The CDR3 has 15 residues. Trimming pared 3 bases from V and 4 bases from J, leaving 14 bases between. Per the germline V gene, CDR1 is SEHNR and CDR2 is FQNEAQ (reference sequence). The CDR3 protein is CASSFGQFNADTQYF. The CDR3 bases are TGTGCCAGCAGCTTTGGGCAGTTTAACGCAGATACGCAGTATTTT.

The chain couples TRBV7-2 to TRBJ1-5, with 8 bases matching TRBD1. The CDR3 length is 15 residues. The V gene's germline CDR1 is SGHTA and CDR2 FQGNSA. The V and J ends lost 2 bases and 5 bases, in that order; junction bases with no gene match: 5. The CDR3 loop is CASSLQGAPDQPQHF. For the CDR3, the DNA is TGTGCCAGCAGCTTACAGGGGGCTCCCGATCAGCCCCAGCATTTT.

This clone was found once. V usage is TRBV27 and J usage is TRBJ2-5, with TRBD1 identical over 10 bases. V lost 4 bases to trimming and J lost 5 bases; unmatched junction nucleotides: 7. Germline V gene lookup returns CDR1 MNHEY and CDR2 SMNVEV (reference sequence). CDR3 size: 15 residues. CDR3 residues: CASSSWDRGGETQYF. CDR3 DNA sequence: TGTGCCAGCAGTTCCTGGGACAGGGGTGGTGAGACCCAGTACTTC.

J is TRBJ1-6 and V is TRBV28; 7 bases match TRBD1. The CDR3 runs to 14 residues. V trimming: 7 bases; J trimming: 7 bases; junction bases outside the gene matches: 7. Per germline, CDR1 MDHEN and CDR2 SYDVKM. In nucleotides, the CDR3 is TGTGCCAGCACCACCGGGACAGCAAATTCACCCCTCCACTTT. Its protein is CASTTGTANSPLHF. The complete variable domain, with remaining parts taken from reference TRBV28 and TRBJ1-6, reads DVKVTQSSRYLVKRTGEKVFLECVQDMDHENMFWYRQDPGLGLRLIYFSYDVKMKEKGDIPEGYSVSREKKERFSLILESASTNQTSMYLCASTTGTANSPLHFGNGTRLTVT.

This chain connects TRBV18 to TRBJ2-1, with 10 bases that match TRBD1. CDR1 and CDR2 (germline): KGHSH, LQKENI. J was trimmed by 13 bases and V by 4 bases; bases with no gene match: 10. The CDR3 sequence is 14 residues long. The CDR3 sequence: CASSLGQGFEQQFF. In DNA form, the CDR3 reads TGTGCCAGCTCACTGGGACAGGGGTTCGAGCAACAGTTCTTC.

The chain uses TRBV21-1 and TRBJ2-7; the table names TRBD1, a call not compared with the DNA. TRBV21-1 is deemed a pseudogene. CDR3 size: 17 residues. This CDR3 reads CASIRTEPDRVSYEQYF. The CDR3 region has the DNA TGTGCCAGCATTCGGACAGAGCCGGACAGGGTGAGTTACGAGCAGTACTTC.

This clone was counted a single time. The chain couples TRBV30 to TRBJ2-7; 8 bases map to TRBD2. Looked up from germline, CDR1 is GTSNPN and CDR2 is SVGIG (reference sequence). The V gene end was trimmed by 3 bases and the J gene end by 0 bases; junction bases not matched to a gene: 4. CDR3 length: 14 amino acids. CDR3 protein: CAWRVAGSSYEQYF. DNA of the CDR3: TGTGCCTGGAGGGTAGCGGGGTCCTCCTACGAGCAGTACTTC.

V usage is TRBV11-2 and J usage is TRBJ2-7; weak D call: TRBD1 (6 bases). V lost 5 bases to trimming and J lost 1 base, with 12 bases between them. The CDR3 covers 14 residues. Germline V gene data show CDR1 as SGHAT and CDR2 as FQNNGV. The CDR3 DNA reads as TGTGCCAGCAGCAACAGGGTTGTATCCTACGAGCAGTACTTC. Translation gives CASSNRVVSYEQYF.

The chain uses TRBV6-5 and TRBJ2-5; D uncertain. The CDR3 has 13 amino acids. Germline assignment: CDR1 MNHEY and CDR2 SVGAGI. V was clipped by 6 bases and J by 6 bases, with 14 bases between them. The CDR3 protein is CASRGISAQTQYF. CDR3 coding DNA: TGTGCCAGCAGGGGTATAAGCGCACAGACCCAGTACTTC.

The rearrangement links TRBV5-4 to TRBJ1-4; no clear D. The V end lost 9 bases, the J end lost 7 bases, and 16 bases lay between the germline ends. Germline V gives CDR1 SGHNT, CDR2 YYREEE (reference sequence). The CDR3 has 13 amino acids. The CDR3 bases are TGTGCCACCTCCCTGACTGGAGGTGAAAAACTGTTTTTT. It codes for CATSLTGGEKLFF.

The chain recombines TRBV28 with TRBJ2-3, with D hard to call. V gave up 1 base and J gave up 2 bases, with 7 bases separating them. CDR3 size: 14 residues. Per germline, CDR1 MDHEN and CDR2 SYDVKM. As DNA, the CDR3 is TGTGCCAGCAGTTTATCCCTTTCCACAGATACGCAGTATTTT. Protein sequence: CASSLSLSTDTQYF.

The rearrangement joins TRBV6-1 to TRBJ1-1; D is possibly TRBD1 (5 bases). The CDR3 contains 15 residues. Per germline, CDR1 MNHNS and CDR2 SASEGT. V lost 2 bases and J 6 bases, leaving 16 bases between the germline ends. This chain's CDR3 is CASSESGGGRPEAFF. CDR3 DNA: TGTGCCAGCAGTGAAAGCGGGGGAGGGAGGCCTGAAGCTTTCTTT.

The genes are TRBV25-1 and TRBJ2-2, with D perhaps TRBD2 (5 bases). The CDR3 is 17 amino acids. Germline CDR1 and CDR2: MGHDK and SYGVNS. Trimming removed 0 bases at V and 1 base at J, with 12 bases between. CDR3 bases: TGTGCCAGCAGTGAATATGAGGGTACGGTGAACACCGGGGAGCTGTTTTTT. Amino acids: CASSEYEGTVNTGELFF.

This rearrangement joins TRBV27 to TRBJ1-2; D gene ambiguous. The germline gives CDR1 MNHEY, CDR2 SMNVEV (reference sequence). This CDR3 has 12 amino acids. The V and J ends lost 8 bases and 6 bases respectively, with 13 bases between them. The CDR3 DNA sequence: TGTGCCAGCGGCACCCACCTGGATGGCTACACCTTC. Translation gives CASGTHLDGYTF.

The chain uses TRBV27 and TRBJ1-5, with D tentatively TRBD1 (5 bases). The germline V gene has CDR1 MNHEY and CDR2 SMNVEV (reference sequence). The CDR3 runs 16 residues. Trimming left V 3 bases short and J 3 bases short, with 15 bases between. CDR3 DNA sequence: TGTGCCAGCAGTTTCACTGGGGCCGCTGACAATCAGCCCCAGCATTTT. This sequence encodes CASSFTGAADNQPQHF.